These T cell receptor beta chains were read from a single sample in a study of CD8 T cells in ankylosing spondylitis. TCRdb recomputed calls from the 5' RACE reads with MiXCR, one row per CDR3 protein. The table has about 260,000 distinct CDR3 sequences, around 18% seen once; the top ten hold roughly 8%. The sequenced sample was blood, either unsorted or a sorted T cell fraction (not recorded which). The receptors were gathered from a male donor with ankylosing spondylitis or in good health (not recorded which). The CDR3 runs from the conserved cysteine through the conserved F or W. The order of the fields is V gene, D gene, CDR3 protein. D genes are given only for firm matches.

TRBV5-1	NA	CASSLDRVSGNTIYF
TRBV29-1	NA	CSVRGQTNTEAFF
TRBV5-1	TRBD1	CASSLVPPGQGYNEQFF
TRBV27	NA	CASSFGGTQYF
TRBV12-3/TRBV12-4	NA	CASRILSEDTQYF
TRBV7-9	TRBD2	CASSAGAGGRLSSYNEQFF
TRBV3-1	TRBD2	CASGRGLAIIWEQFF
TRBV12-3/TRBV12-4	TRBD2	CASSLSRLAGNTGELFF
TRBV13	NA	CASSLVAGLWDTQAFF
TRBV29-1	TRBD1	CSVRGTVNTGELFF
TRBV20-1	NA	CSNTGETQYF
TRBV14	TRBD2	CASSQGTSGGVEQFF
TRBV5-1	NA	CASSPGRLNTEAFF
TRBV5-1	NA	CASSRETGNNEQFF
TRBV3-1	TRBD2	CASTRTSGATDTQYF
TRBV18	NA	CASSPVMRETQYF
TRBV20-1	TRBD2	CSADSLGGGNNEQFF
TRBV7-9	NA	CASSSSTNLYGYTF
TRBV20-1	TRBD2	CSARVRTSGRPDTQYF
TRBV5-1	NA	CASSLVTGSGTGELFF
TRBV9	NA	CASSVGQATSTDTQYF
TRBV7-9	NA	CASRLQDSTNEKLFF
TRBV5-1	TRBD1	CASSTRQGDNEQFF
TRBV12-3/TRBV12-4	NA	CASSLRGSSYNSPLHF
TRBV28	NA	CASSQDLAKNIQYF
TRBV5-1	TRBD1	CASSLGPGQENAGELFF
TRBV11-2	NA	CASSQTVYNEQFF
TRBV3-1	TRBD1	CASSPTGGGPGYTF
TRBV29-1	NA	CSASPGEAGELFF
TRBV24-1	NA	CATSVSGGTDTQYF
TRBV19	NA	CASVRGIAGTGELFF
TRBV20-1	TRBD2	CSARRGTSFTGTDTQYF
TRBV4-1	NA	CASSPGWGGPYNEQFF